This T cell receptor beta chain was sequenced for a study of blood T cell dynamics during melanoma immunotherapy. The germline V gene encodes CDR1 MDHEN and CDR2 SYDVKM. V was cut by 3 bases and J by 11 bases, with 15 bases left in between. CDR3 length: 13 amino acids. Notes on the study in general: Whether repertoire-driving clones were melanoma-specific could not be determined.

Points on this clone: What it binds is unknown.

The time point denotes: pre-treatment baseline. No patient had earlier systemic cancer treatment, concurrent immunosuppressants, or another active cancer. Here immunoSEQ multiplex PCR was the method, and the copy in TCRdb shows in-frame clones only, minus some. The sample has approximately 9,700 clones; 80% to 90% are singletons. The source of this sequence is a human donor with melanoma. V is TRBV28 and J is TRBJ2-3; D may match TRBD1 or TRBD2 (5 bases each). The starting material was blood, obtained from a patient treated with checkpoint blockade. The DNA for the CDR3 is TGTGCCAGCAGTTTGGGGACCCCACGAGGGCAGTATTTT. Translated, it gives CASSLGTPRGQYF.